This TCR beta chain appears in the sequencing data of a study of blood T cells in healthy people across ages. Study results and limitations: PBMCs left unsorted prevented a conclusive naive versus antigen-experienced comparison.

Sample-barcoded 5' priming and a J-beta primer mix drove a second PCR of about 6 to 11 cycles. One entry per CDR3 protein results from TCRdb running MiXCR on the 5' RACE reads. Of some 1,000,000 distinct CDR3 sequences listed, approximately 26% are singletons. Comments on this clonotype: What it recognizes is unknown.

Each donor gave roughly 10 milliliters of peripheral blood. Germline V gene sequence: CDR1 LGHDT, CDR2 YNNKEL (reference sequence). The CDR3 is made up of 17 amino acids. The same data also went into a second study, on T cells of mothers and their children.

The sequenced sample consisted of blood. The sequence derives from a girl aged 2-10 years in good health. The rearrangement links TRBV3-1 to TRBJ2-1; weak D call: TRBD1 (6 bases). The J call may not be correct, given that the DNA end is closer to TRBJ2-5. The CDR3 spells CASSHSPTDSQGETQYF. CDR3 DNA sequence: TGTGCCAGCAGCCACTCCCCCACGGACTCACAGGGAGAGACCCAGTACTTC.